This record concerns one T cell receptor beta chain sequence. No antigen is known for it. The source of the sample is a study of cytomegalovirus exposure and HLA in healthy donors. Study summary: Earlier work reported approximately 100 million unique TCR beta sequences from some 180 million T cells. Of several hundred genotyped donors, approximately 80% clustered with self-reported Caucasian donors.

Findings and limits, study-wide: Researchers reported from a later analysis that most CMV-associated TCR beta chains appeared HLA-restricted. Judged likely to be a sequencing artifact was a cluster of highly shared sequence variants.

CDR1 and CDR2 from the germline V gene are DFQATT and SNEGSKA (reference sequence). The ends were cut back, 5 bases at V and 9 bases at J, with 11 bases in the middle. CDR3 size: 11 residues. The PCR employed 60 Vbeta primers together with 13 Jbeta primers. The repertoire was sequenced with immunoSEQ multiplex PCR; TCRdb's copy has only in-frame clones and lacks some. The sample holds roughly 80,000 clones; 75% to 85% are singletons and the top ten take around 1.9%. The V and J genes are TRBV20-1 and TRBJ2-1; possible D gene TRBD1, 5 bases. The sequence derives from a woman aged 25 to 39 in good health and CMV-seronegative. The sequencing sample was made of PBMCs. Here the CDR3 reads CSALGDSEQFF. CDR3 DNA sequence: TGCAGTGCTCTAGGCGACAGTGAGCAGTTCTTC.